The present T cell receptor (beta chain) was sequenced within a study of blood T cells in healthy people across ages. Next came a second PCR, run for about 6 to 11 cycles, which used a sample-barcoded 5' primer along with a J-beta primer mix. From the 5' RACE reads, TCRdb called clonotypes with MiXCR, one entry per CDR3 protein. This table has under 1,100,000 distinct CDR3 sequences, under 30% appearing once. With regard to this clonotype: A read error may account for a junction end that differs from germline.

These data were likewise used in another study, on T cells of mothers and their children.

The origin of this receptor is a girl between 2 and 10 years old in good health. The specimen was blood.

This chain's CDR3 is CSVSTDWGQPQHF. CDR3 bases: TGTAGTGTTTCAACCGATTGGGGTCAGCCCCAGCATTTT. This rearrangement joins TRBV20-1 to TRBJ1-5; the D is unclear. The CDR3 totals 13 residues. CDR1 and CDR2 (germline): DFQATT, SNEGSKA (reference sequence).